This TCR beta chain derives from a study of T cell repertoires in cytomegalovirus infection (dated by TCRdb to between 2018 and 2021). At the level of the whole study: The peptide stimulations were aimed at well-studied HLA-B-restricted epitopes as well as recently identified HLA-C-restricted CMV epitopes, whose presentation resists viral immunomodulation. Donor HLA type was relevant to the analysis, as public TCR beta signatures indicated carriage of CMV infection together with the matching HLA type.

Overall study results and their limits: In the ex vivo response, HLA-C-restricted CMV-specific TCR beta clonotypes were dominant, and in two of eight donors the single most frequent clonotype came from this HLA-C-restricted group. In both this cohort and an independent cohort of over 350 donors, the cumulative frequency of public TCR beta family members distinguished carriers of CMV infection plus the relevant HLA type.

According to the study, the label for this sample's treatment or condition signals: in vitro stimulation with specific CMV peptide epitopes to enrich CMV-specific T cells. Note on this clonotype: Its recognized antigen is unknown. Per-base qualities were not stored, and no clone one base away is much larger.

The sequencer was an Illumina HiSeq 1500. Starting from the raw public reads, TCRdb applied fastp trimming at Q25, assembled clones with MiXCR and retained in-frame beta chains. Under each unique CDR3 protein, matching rows form one entry showing the most common genes and DNA. For this sample there are some 940,000 distinct CDR3 sequences; roughly 30% appear just once. The top ten constitute over 13% of the sample. This clonotype was obtained from a human donor in good health (CMV status not recorded). Some clones in this sample may be carry-over from other donors' samples. This sample comprised cultured CD8+ T cells from PBMCs, obtained from culture after CMV antigen stimulation.

The nucleotide sequence reads as follows: TGCAGTGCTGTTAGCGGGGGGGCCGCCGGGGAGCTGTTTTTT. This translates into CSAVSGGAAGELFF. The V and J genes are TRBV20-1 and TRBJ2-2, and TRBD2 aligns with 11 junction nucleotides. Germline trimming amounts to 5 bases on V and 6 bases on J, with 5 as the count of junction bases outside the gene matches. CDR1 is given as DFQATT and CDR2 as SNEGSKA, both from the germline V gene (reference sequence). The CDR3 starts with the cysteine, ends with the phenylalanine, and has 14 residues. Here the CDR3 DNA is all that survives: 42 bases in frame from base 1.